This T cell receptor beta chain derives from a study of T-cell reconstitution after alpha-beta-depleted transplantation in children. Study results and limitations: Reportedly, roughly two months post-transplant, alpha-beta T cells arose from several hundred expanded graft clones.

This clonotype appeared many times. As yet, its antigen is unknown. The TCRbeta library incorporated unique molecular identifiers. One entry per CDR3 protein results from TCRdb running MiXCR on the PCR reads. The sample has 550,000 to 600,000 distinct CDR3 sequences; more than 20% are singletons. CDR3 length: 15 residues. V gave up 3 bases and J gave up 1 base; unmatched junction bases: 5. Source: PBMCs, mostly from graft donor cells, taken 360 days after TCRalphabeta/CD19-depleted stem cell transplant. This clonotype was obtained from a boy in the first two years of life who had a stem cell transplant for acute myeloid leukemia, so the T cells may come from the graft donor. V is TRBV12-3 or TRBV12-4 and J is TRBJ2-5, with TRBD2 matching 7 bases. The CDR3 nucleotides are TGTGCCAGCAGTTTGGGGCCGGGGGGCCAAGAGACCCAGTACTTC. It codes for CASSLGPGGQETQYF.